The 3 T cell receptor beta chains below come from one sample, sequenced in a study of blood T cell repertoires in COVID-19. Generated by immunoSEQ multiplex PCR, the TCRdb table keeps only in-frame clones and is missing some. In the table there are around 250,000 clones, 88% of which are singletons. Input material: PBMCs or T cells enriched from blood (not recorded which). The receptor source for this set is a woman aged 40 to 49 who had been exposed to COVID-19.

The chain carries TRBV5-5 and TRBJ1-2; 10 nucleotides agree with TRBD1. This CDR3 comprises 18 residues. Germline-derived CDR1 and CDR2 are SGHKS and YYEKEE (reference sequence). Germline trimming cut 4 bases from V and 4 bases from J; bases unmatched to any gene: 16. CDR3 in amino acids: CASSRVPTGGADPYGYTF. The CDR3, as DNA: TGTGCCAGCAGCCGCGTACCGACAGGGGGCGCAGATCCCTATGGCTACACCTTC.

The genes are TRBV5-4 and TRBJ2-5, with D unresolved. Trimming removed 0 bases from V and 9 bases from J, with 9 bases in between. Germline V gene data show CDR1 as SGHNT and CDR2 as YYREEE (reference sequence). The CDR3 extends over 12 amino acids. Here the CDR3 DNA reads TGTGCCAGCAGCTTGGATTCGAGGTCCCAGTACTTC. It specifies CASSLDSRSQYF.

The CDR3: CASSMEGNYGYTF. DNA for the CDR3: TGTGCCAGCAGCATGGAGGGAAACTATGGCTACACCTTC. The rearrangement links TRBV28 to TRBJ1-2; D gene uncertain. Trimming removed 6 bases at V and 2 bases at J, with 10 bases between. The CDR3 spans 13 residues. The germline V gene has CDR1 MDHEN and CDR2 SYDVKM.